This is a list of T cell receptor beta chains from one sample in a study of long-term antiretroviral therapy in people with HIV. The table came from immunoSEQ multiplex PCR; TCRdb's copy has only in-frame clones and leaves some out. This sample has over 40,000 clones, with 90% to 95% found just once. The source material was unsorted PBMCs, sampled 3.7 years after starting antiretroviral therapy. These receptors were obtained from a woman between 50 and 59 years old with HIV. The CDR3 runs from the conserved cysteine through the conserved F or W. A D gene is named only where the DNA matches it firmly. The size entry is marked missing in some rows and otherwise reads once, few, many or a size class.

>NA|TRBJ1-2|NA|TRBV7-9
TGTGCCAGCAGCTCAGTTCGGGACGGTGTGGGGGGCTACACCTTC
CASSSVRDGVGGYTF
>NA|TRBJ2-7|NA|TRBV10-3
TGTGCCTGCGGGACGGCGGCTACCTACGAGCAGTACTTC
CACGTAATYEQYF
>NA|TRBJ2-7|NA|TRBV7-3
TGTGCCAGCAGCTTCGGACCTAGCACGACCGAGCAGTACTTC
CASSFGPSTTEQYF
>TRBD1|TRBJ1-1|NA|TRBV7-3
TGTGCCAGCAGCCCATCCGGGACAGGGCCTGAAGCTTTCTTT
CASSPSGTGPEAFF
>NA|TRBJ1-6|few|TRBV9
TGTGCCAGCAGCGTCGGGGGCCGCGCCAATTCACCCCTCCACTTT
CASSVGGRANSPLHF
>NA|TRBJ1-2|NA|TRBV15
TGTGCCACCAGGTCAATGGGGGCGCGTTCGGCCCGTTACTATGGCTACACCTTC
CATRSMGARSARYYGYTF
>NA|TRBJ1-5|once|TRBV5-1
TGCGCCAGCAGCTTGGCAGGGAAGGATCAGCCCCAGCATTTT
CASSLAGKDQPQHF
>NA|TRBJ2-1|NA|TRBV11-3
TGTGCCAGCAGCTTAGATCTAGGGCTTTACAATGAGCAGTTCTTC
CASSLDLGLYNEQFF
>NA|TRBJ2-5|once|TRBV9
TGTGCCAGCAGTATTGGCGGGGCACAAGAGACCCAGTACTTC
CASSIGGAQETQYF
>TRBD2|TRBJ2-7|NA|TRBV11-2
TGTGCCAGCAGCAGGGGTGGGAGGGCCTCCGAGCAGTACTTC
CASSRGGRASEQYF
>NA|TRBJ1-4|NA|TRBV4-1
TGCGCCAGCAGCCAAGCCCGGGCAGGGATTGGGGAAAAACTGTTTTTT
CASSQARAGIGEKLFF
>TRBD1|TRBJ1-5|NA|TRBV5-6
TGTGCCAGCAGCGACCGGCGCAGGGGGGCCGGGAATCAGCCCCAGCATTTT
CASSDRRRGAGNQPQHF
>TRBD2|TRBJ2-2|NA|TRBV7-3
TGTGCCAGTAGCGGGGGGGCAACCACCGGGGAGCTGTTTTTT
CASSGGATTGELFF
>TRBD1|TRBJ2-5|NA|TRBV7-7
TGTGCTAGCAGCTTCTCTTCCGGGACAGGGGAGACCCAGTACTTC
CASSFSSGTGETQYF
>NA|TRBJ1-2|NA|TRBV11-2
TGTGCCAGCAGCCTCATACCGAGGTGGGGCTATGGCTACACCTTC
CASSLIPRWGYGYTF
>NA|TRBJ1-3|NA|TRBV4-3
TGCGCCAGCAGCCAAGACAGAACCTCCCGAAACACCATATATTTT
CASSQDRTSRNTIYF
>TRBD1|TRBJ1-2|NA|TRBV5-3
TGTGCCAGAAGCGCGGGACAGAGTCGCTATGGCTACACCTTC
CARSAGQSRYGYTF
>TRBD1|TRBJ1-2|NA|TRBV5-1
TGCGCCAGCACTTTCGACAGGGACTATGGCTACACCTTC
CASTFDRDYGYTF
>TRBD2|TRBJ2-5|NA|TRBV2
TGTGCCAGCAAAGAAGGGCTAGCGGGGGCCCAAGAGACCCAGTACTTC
CASKEGLAGAQETQYF
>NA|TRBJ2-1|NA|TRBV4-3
TGCGCCAGCAGTACGTCCGGGGGCAAATACAATGAGCAGTTCTTC
CASSTSGGKYNEQFF
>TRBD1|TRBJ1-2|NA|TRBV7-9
TGTGCCAGCAGCCCTCTAGGACAGGGTAGATATGGCTACACCTTC
CASSPLGQGRYGYTF
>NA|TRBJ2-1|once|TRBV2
TGTGCCAGCATTCAGGACGGATACAATGAGCAGTTCTTC
CASIQDGYNEQFF
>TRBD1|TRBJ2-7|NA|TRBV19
TGTGCCAGTAGCCTAGGTGGGACAGGGCTGTACGAGCAGTACTTC
CASSLGGTGLYEQYF
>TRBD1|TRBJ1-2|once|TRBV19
TGTGCCAGTAGTGACCCGGACAGGACCTCCTATGGCTACACCTTC
CASSDPDRTSYGYTF
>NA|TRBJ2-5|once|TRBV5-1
TGCGCCAGCAGCTCACTTGGGTTTACAGAGACCCAGTACTTC
CASSSLGFTETQYF
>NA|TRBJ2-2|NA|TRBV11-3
TGTGCCAGCAGCTCCCTTAGTGGTACCGGGGAGCTGTTTTTT
CASSSLSGTGELFF
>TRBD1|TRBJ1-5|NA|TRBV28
TGTGCCAGCAATTCTAGACAGGGTCTAGGCAATCAGCCCCAGCATTTT
CASNSRQGLGNQPQHF
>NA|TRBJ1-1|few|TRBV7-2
TGTGCCAGCTGCATGCGGGTGAGCACTGAAGCTTTCTTT
CASCMRVSTEAFF
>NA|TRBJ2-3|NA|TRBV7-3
TGTGCCAGCAGCTTAGGCGGGGGCCCCTTCGGGAGTACAGATACGCAGTATTTT
CASSLGGGPFGSTDTQYF
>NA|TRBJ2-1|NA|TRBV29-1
TGCAGCGTTGATGGCGGTCTAGATGAGCAGTTCTTC
CSVDGGLDEQFF
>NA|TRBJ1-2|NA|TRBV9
TGTGCCAGCAGCGTAGGGGGGACGCCCTATGGCTACACCTTC
CASSVGGTPYGYTF
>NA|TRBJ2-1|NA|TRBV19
TGTGCCAGTAGCCCCCCTCAGGGTGAGACATACAATGAGCAGTTCTTC
CASSPPQGETYNEQFF
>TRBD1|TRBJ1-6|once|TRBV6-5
TGTGCCAGCAACCCAGGGACAGGGAGTTCACCCCTCCACTTT
CASNPGTGSSPLHF
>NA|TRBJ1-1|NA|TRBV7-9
TGTGCCAGCAGCTTAGCGATAGCAGGGGTTACTGAAGCTTTCTTT
CASSLAIAGVTEAFF
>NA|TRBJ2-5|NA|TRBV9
TGTGCCAGCAGCGCCTCCTATCAAGAGACCCAGTACTTC
CASSASYQETQYF
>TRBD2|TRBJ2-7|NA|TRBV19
TGTGCCAGTTCAGGACTAGGCAACTACGAGCAGTACTTC
CASSGLGNYEQYF
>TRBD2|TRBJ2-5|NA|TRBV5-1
TGCGCCAGCAGCTTCATTGAGCGGGGGGAAGAGACCCAGTACTTC
CASSFIERGEETQYF
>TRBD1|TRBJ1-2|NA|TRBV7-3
TGTGCCAGCAGCCAAGGACAGGGCCGGGGCTACACCTTC
CASSQGQGRGYTF
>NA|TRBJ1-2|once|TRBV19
TGTGCCAGTAGTATGGAGACACCTATAGGGGACTATGGCTACACCTTC
CASSMETPIGDYGYTF
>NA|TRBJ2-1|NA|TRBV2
TGTGCCAGCACCTTGGGGAATGAGCAGTTCTTC
CASTLGNEQFF
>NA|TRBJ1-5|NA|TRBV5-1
TGCGCCAGCAGCTTACTCGGGGGGGAGGGTCAGCCCCAGCATTTT
CASSLLGGEGQPQHF
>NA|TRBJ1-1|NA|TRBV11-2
TGTGCCAGCAGCCAAGGGGGGGCTGAAGCTTTCTTT
CASSQGGAEAFF
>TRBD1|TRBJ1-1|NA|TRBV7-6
TGTGCCAGCAGCTTACGGAAGTATACAGGGGTAGCAAACACTGAAGCTTTCTTT
CASSLRKYTGVANTEAFF
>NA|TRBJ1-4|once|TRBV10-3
TGTGCCATCAGTGAGCCCGGGGGGGACGAAAAACTGTTTTTT
CAISEPGGDEKLFF
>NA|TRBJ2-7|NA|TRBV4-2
TGTGCCAGCAGCCAGGATCATCAAGCTGGCCAGGCCTACTACGAGCAGTACTTC
CASSQDHQAGQAYYEQYF
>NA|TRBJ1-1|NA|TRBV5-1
TGCGCCAGCAGCTTGGTCGGCGGGGGTTACACTGAAGCTTTCTTT
CASSLVGGGYTEAFF
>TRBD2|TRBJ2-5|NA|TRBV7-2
TGTGCCAGCAGCTTAGGGTCTCCGGCGGGGGGTCAAGAGACCCAGTACTTC
CASSLGSPAGGQETQYF
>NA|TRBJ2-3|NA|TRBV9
TGTGCCAGCAGCGTAGAACAGAGCCCCAGCGGCCCAGATACGCAGTATTTT
CASSVEQSPSGPDTQYF
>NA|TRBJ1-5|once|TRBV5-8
TGTGCCAGCAGCTTGGCCTCAGGGCGCAATCAGCCCCAGCATTTT
CASSLASGRNQPQHF
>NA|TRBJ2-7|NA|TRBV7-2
TGTGCCAGCAGCTTAGGGTCGGGGTACGAGCAGTACTTC
CASSLGSGYEQYF
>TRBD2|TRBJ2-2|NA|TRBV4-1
TGCGCCAGCAGCCAACGGTCGGGGGGGCAAACCGGGGAGCTGTTTTTT
CASSQRSGGQTGELFF
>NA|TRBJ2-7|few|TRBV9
TGTGCCAGCAGCGTAAGATTCGAGTCGGGCGAGCAGTACTTC
CASSVRFESGEQYF
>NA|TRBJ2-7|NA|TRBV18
TGTGCCAGCTCACGAGGATCAAGTGTCAAGGAGCAGTACTTC
CASSRGSSVKEQYF
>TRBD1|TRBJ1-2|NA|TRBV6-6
TGTGCCAGCAGTCGATTCGACAGGGCTGACGGCTACACCTTC
CASSRFDRADGYTF